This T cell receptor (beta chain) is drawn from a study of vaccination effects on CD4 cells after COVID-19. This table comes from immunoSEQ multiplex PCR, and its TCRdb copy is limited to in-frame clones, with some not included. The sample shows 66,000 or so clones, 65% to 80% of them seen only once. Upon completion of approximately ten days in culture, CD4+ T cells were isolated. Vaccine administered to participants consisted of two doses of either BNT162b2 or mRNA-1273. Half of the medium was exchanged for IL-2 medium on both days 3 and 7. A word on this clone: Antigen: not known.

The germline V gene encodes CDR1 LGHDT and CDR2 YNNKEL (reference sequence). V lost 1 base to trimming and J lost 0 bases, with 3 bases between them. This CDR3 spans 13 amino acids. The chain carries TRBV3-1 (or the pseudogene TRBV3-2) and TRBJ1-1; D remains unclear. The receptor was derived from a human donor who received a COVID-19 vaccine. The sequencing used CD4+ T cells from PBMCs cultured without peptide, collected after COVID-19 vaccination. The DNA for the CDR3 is TGTGCCAGCAGCCAAGCCATGAACACTGAAGCTTTCTTT. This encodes CASSQAMNTEAFF.